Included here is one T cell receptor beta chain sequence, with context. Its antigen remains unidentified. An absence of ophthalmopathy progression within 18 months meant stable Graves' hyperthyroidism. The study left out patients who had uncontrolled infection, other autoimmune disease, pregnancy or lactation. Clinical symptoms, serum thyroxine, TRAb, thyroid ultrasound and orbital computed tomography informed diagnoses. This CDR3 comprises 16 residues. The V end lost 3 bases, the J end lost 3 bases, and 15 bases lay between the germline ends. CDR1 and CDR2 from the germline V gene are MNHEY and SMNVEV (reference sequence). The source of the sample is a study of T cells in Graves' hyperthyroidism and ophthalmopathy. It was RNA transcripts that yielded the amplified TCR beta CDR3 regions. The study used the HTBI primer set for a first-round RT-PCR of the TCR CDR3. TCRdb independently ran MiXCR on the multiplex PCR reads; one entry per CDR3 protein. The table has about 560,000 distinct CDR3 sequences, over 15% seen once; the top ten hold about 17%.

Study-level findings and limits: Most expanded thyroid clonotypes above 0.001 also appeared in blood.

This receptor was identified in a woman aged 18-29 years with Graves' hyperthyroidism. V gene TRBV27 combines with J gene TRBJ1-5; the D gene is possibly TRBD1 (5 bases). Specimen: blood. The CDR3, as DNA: TGTGCCAGCAGTTTTTTCGGGGACGGGCCCAATCAGCCCCAGCATTTT. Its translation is CASSFFGDGPNQPQHF.